This T cell receptor beta chain comes out of a study of shared clonotypes between healthy human individuals. Overall study results and limits: Represented diversity (both genetic and exposure-history) was limited by the small number of donors.

In regard to this clone: Its antigen is as yet unknown.

Trimming removed 0 bases at V and 4 bases at J, with 7 bases between. The CDR3 has 13 residues. The germline gives CDR1 SGHAT, CDR2 FQNNGV. Clones were read by immunoSEQ multiplex PCR, and TCRdb kept only the in-frame ones, dropping some. The sample comprises about 560,000 clones, roughly four fifths of which are singletons, and more than 10% rests with the top ten. The sample was PBMCs. The chain joins TRBV11-2 to TRBJ2-7; D remains unclear. This sequence was found in a woman between 35 and 50 years old in good health. Some clones in this sample may be carry-over from other donors' samples. The CDR3: CASSLDLRYEQYF. The CDR3 nucleotides read TGTGCCAGCAGCTTAGATCTCCGATACGAGCAGTACTTC. The full variable domain, with the rest looked up from reference TRBV11-2 and TRBJ2-7, is EAGVAQSPRYKIIEKRQSVAFWCNPISGHATLYWYQQILGQGPKLLIQFQNNGVVDDSQLPKDRFSAERLKGVDSTLKIQPAKLEDSAVYLCASSLDLRYEQYFGPGTRLTVT.